The 25 T cell receptor beta chains given below trace back to one sample, sequenced in a study of blood T cell repertoires in COVID-19. Sequencing was performed with immunoSEQ multiplex PCR; in TCRdb, only in-frame clones are kept and a portion is missing. This sample carries roughly 35,000 clones, around 73% of them seen once, and the ten largest clones take roughly 7.3%. Material for sequencing was peripheral blood. The receptors were sampled from a woman in her sixties or seventies with acute or convalescent COVID-19.

The chain recombines TRBV30 with TRBJ1-2; no reliable D call. Trimming removed 3 bases at V and 5 bases at J, with 16 bases between. Germline CDR1 and CDR2: GTSNPN and SVGIG (reference sequence). The CDR3 has 14 residues. The CDR3 loop reads CAWRRPGIKYGYTF. The DNA of the CDR3 is TGTGCCTGGAGACGCCCCGGGATCAAATATGGCTACACCTTC.

The chain is built from TRBV3-1 (or the pseudogene TRBV3-2) and TRBJ2-1; 7 bases line up with TRBD1. The V segment lost 4 bases and the J segment 6 bases; nucleotides outside the gene matches: 3. From germline, CDR1 is LGHDT and CDR2 YNNKEL (reference sequence). CDR3 length equals 13 residues. The CDR3 loop reads CASSRGQVNEQFF. The CDR3 coding sequence is TGTGCCAGCAGCCGAGGACAGGTCAATGAGCAGTTCTTC.

The V call is TRBV7-7, the J call TRBJ2-5; D remains unclear. The V gene's germline CDR1 is SSHAT and CDR2 FNYEAQ (reference sequence). This CDR3 region has 13 residues. V was clipped by 5 bases and J by 7 bases, with 14 bases between them. CDR3 in DNA: TGTGCCAGCAGCCTTCGTCCCCAGCGGACCCAGTACTTC. Translating gives CASSLRPQRTQYF. Filled out from reference TRBV7-7 and TRBJ2-5, the complete variable domain reads GAGVSQSPRYKVTKRGQDVTLRCDPISSHATLYWYQQALGQGPEFLTYFNYEAQPDKSGLPSDRFSAERPEGSISTLTIQRTEQRDSAMYRCASSLRPQRTQYFGPGTRLLVL.

The V gene is TRBV3-1 (or the pseudogene TRBV3-2), the J gene TRBJ2-4; D not certain. In germline, CDR1 is LGHDT, CDR2 YNNKEL (reference sequence). The CDR3 covers 15 residues. V lost 2 bases and J lost 0, with 8 bases in between. DNA for the CDR3: TGTGCCAGCAGCCAAAGGAGATTAGCCAAAAACATTCAGTACTTC. Protein product: CASSQRRLAKNIQYF.

The chain uses TRBV28 and TRBJ2-7; D is possibly TRBD1 (5 bases). The CDR3 contains 15 residues. Per the germline V gene, CDR1 is MDHEN and CDR2 is SYDVKM. The ends were cut back, 4 bases at V and 2 bases at J, with 15 bases in the middle. The CDR3 nucleotides read TGTGCCAGCAGTTCCCTGCAGGGCCGACCCTACGAGCAGTACTTC. It is translated as CASSSLQGRPYEQYF.

The chain combines TRBV6-2 or TRBV6-3 with TRBJ1-2; no definite D call. CDR3 length: 13 residues. V lost 6 bases, J lost 3 bases, and 11 bases lay in between. Germline CDR1 MNHEY, CDR2 SVGEGT. The CDR3 loop is CASSPDQDYGYTF. CDR3 nucleotides: TGTGCCAGCAGCCCAGACCAGGACTATGGCTACACCTTC.

The chain uses TRBV2 and TRBJ1-2; D may be TRBD1 (6 bases). The germline CDR1 and CDR2 sequences are SNHLY and FYNNEI. V was shortened by 4 bases and J by 2 bases, with 14 bases between the two germline ends. This CDR3 spans 15 amino acids. The CDR3 DNA sequence: TGTGCCAGCAGTGTTCAGGGGTTAGACAACTATGGCTACACCTTC. Its translation is CASSVQGLDNYGYTF. Using reference TRBV2 and TRBJ1-2 for the parts outside the CDR3, the full variable domain is EPEVTQTPSHQVTQMGQEVILRCVPISNHLYFYWYRQILGQKVEFLVSFYNNEISEKSEIFDDQFSVERPDGSNFTLKIRSTKLEDSAMYFCASSVQGLDNYGYTFGSGTRLTVV.

The chain has TRBV6-5 and TRBJ2-7; D is undetermined. Per germline, CDR1 MNHEY and CDR2 SVGAGI. Trimming removed 7 bases at V and 2 bases at J, with 15 bases between. The CDR3 has 14 residues. The CDR3 DNA follows: TGTGCCAGCACCCCGGGTCGGTCGGCCTACGAGCAGTACTTC. Its protein product is CASTPGRSAYEQYF.

The chain combines TRBV6-5 with TRBJ1-1; TRBD1 might be the D (6 bases). Germline CDR1 MNHEY, CDR2 SVGAGI. Trimming removed 6 bases from V and 2 bases from J, with 16 bases in between. The CDR3 covers 15 residues. CDR3 in DNA: TGTGCCAGCAGCCCGAGACAGGAGGTAAACACTGAAGCTTTCTTT. Encoded protein: CASSPRQEVNTEAFF.

The chain couples TRBV7-8 to TRBJ1-1; 9 positions agree with TRBD1. J was trimmed by 2 bases and V by 1 base; bases with no gene match: 5. Germline CDR1 and CDR2: SGHVS and FQNEAQ. The CDR3 runs to 16 residues. This CDR3 reads CASSLVGTGLNTEAFF. CDR3 DNA sequence: TGTGCCAGCAGCTTAGTAGGGACAGGGTTAAACACTGAAGCTTTCTTT.

The chain is built from TRBV9 and TRBJ1-4, with D perhaps TRBD1 (6 bases). Germline assignment: CDR1 SGDLS and CDR2 YYNGEE. The CDR3 totals 14 residues. Trimming took off 3 bases at V and 7 bases at J, with 13 bases between the two ends. CDR3 region: CASSDRVRGEKLFF. The DNA for the CDR3 is TGTGCCAGCAGCGACAGGGTTCGTGGTGAAAAACTGTTTTTT.

Only a few counts were recorded for this clone. The rearrangement uses TRBV7-9 and TRBJ1-1; D is undetermined. The CDR3 is 13 residues long. The ends were cut back, 1 base at V and 11 bases at J, with 14 bases in the middle. The germline V gene encodes CDR1 SEHNR and CDR2 FQNEAQ (reference sequence). The DNA of the CDR3 is TGTGCCAGCAGCTTAGTATCCTATTCGGGGGCTTTCTTT. It is translated as CASSLVSYSGAFF.

V and J are TRBV3-1 (or the pseudogene TRBV3-2) and TRBJ2-5; 13 bases are shared with TRBD2. This CDR3 is built from 17 residues. Germline V CDR1 and CDR2: LGHDT, YNNKEL (reference sequence). V shed 4 bases and J 2 bases; nucleotides not matched to a gene: 7. The CDR3 protein is CASSPGTSGEIQETQYF. CDR3 in DNA: TGTGCCAGCAGCCCCGGGACTAGCGGGGAGATACAAGAGACCCAGTACTTC.

This clone occurred a few times. The chain links TRBV7-2 to TRBJ2-3, with 9 positions matching TRBD2. The length of the CDR3 is 17 residues. Germline V gene lookup returns CDR1 SGHTA and CDR2 FQGNSA. V lost 1 base to trimming and J lost 0 bases; unmatched junction nucleotides: 5. In nucleotides, the CDR3 is TGTGCCAGCAGCTTAGAATTAGCGGGGGCCAGCACAGATACGCAGTATTTT. Amino acid sequence: CASSLELAGASTDTQYF.

This clone showed up just a few times. CDR3 amino acids: CASSLNPTGGYTF. CDR3 DNA: TGTGCCAGCAGTTTAAACCCGACGGGGGGCTACACCTTC. V usage is TRBV27 and J usage is TRBJ1-2; D gene ambiguous. The germline V gene has CDR1 MNHEY and CDR2 SMNVEV (reference sequence). The CDR3 spans 13 residues. Trimming took off 2 bases at V and 8 bases at J, with 12 bases between the two ends.

The chain is built from TRBV11-2 and TRBJ1-5, with 10 bases aligning to TRBD1. The trim removed 1 base at V and 6 bases at J, leaving 3 bases unmatched. The germline V gene has CDR1 SGHAT and CDR2 FQNNGV. This CDR3 has 15 amino acids. CDR3 bases: TGTGCCAGCAGCTTAGGACAGGGGGCGGGTCAGCCCCAGCATTTT. Protein product: CASSLGQGAGQPQHF.

The chain combines TRBV29-1 with TRBJ2-7, with D possibly being TRBD1 (5 bases). The CDR3 has 13 residues. Trimming stripped 4 bases from V and 2 bases from J, with 12 bases between. Germline CDR1 reads SQVTM; CDR2 reads ANQGSEA. The CDR3 DNA reads TGCAGCGTTGTTGACAGAAGAACCTACGAGCAGTACTTC. It encodes CSVVDRRTYEQYF.

J is TRBJ2-1 and V is TRBV4-2; 9 bases map to TRBD2. Germline CDR1 reads LGHNA; CDR2 reads YNFKEQ. J gave up 2 bases and V 4 bases, and 3 bases lay outside the gene matches. The CDR3 spans 15 residues. The CDR3 is CASSLASGTYNEQFF. The CDR3 DNA reads TGTGCCAGCAGCCTTGCTAGCGGGACCTACAATGAGCAGTTCTTC.

The gene calls are TRBV7-2 and TRBJ1-1, with a possible D match to TRBD1 (5 bases). The CDR3 is 13 amino acids. Germline CDR1 and CDR2: SGHTA and FQGNSA. Trimming took off 1 base at V and 5 bases at J, with 8 bases between the two ends. The CDR3 is CASSLDRQTEAFF. Here the CDR3 DNA reads TGTGCCAGCAGCTTAGATCGACAGACTGAAGCTTTCTTT.

This clone was observed a handful of times. The chain combines TRBV19 with TRBJ1-5, with TRBD1 matching over 8 bases. This CDR3 region has 15 residues. Germline CDR1 LNHDA, CDR2 SQIVND (reference sequence). The V and J ends lost 9 bases and 2 bases, in that order; junction bases with no gene match: 9. Here the CDR3 reads CASWDRRGGNQPQHF. In DNA form, the CDR3 reads TGTGCCAGCTGGGACAGGAGGGGAGGCAATCAGCCCCAGCATTTT.

This chain uses TRBV18 with TRBJ2-1; 13 bases line up with TRBD2. Germline CDR1 reads KGHSH; CDR2 reads LQKENI. Trimming removed 6 bases from V and 0 bases from J; junction bases left unmatched: 8. The CDR3 loop spans 18 amino acids. The CDR3 nucleotides are TGTGCCAGCTCGCGTGGACTAGCGGGGGCGAGCTCCTACAATGAGCAGTTCTTC. The encoded protein is CASSRGLAGASSYNEQFF.

V usage is TRBV19 and J usage is TRBJ1-1, with D possibly TRBD1 on 5 matching bases. Germline lookup yields CDR1 LNHDA and CDR2 SQIVND (reference sequence). V was clipped by 0 bases and J by 2 bases, with 13 bases between them. CDR3 size: 16 residues. The CDR3 protein is CASSIDLQALNTEAFF. As DNA, the CDR3 is TGTGCCAGTAGTATAGATCTACAGGCACTTAACACTGAAGCTTTCTTT.

The chain recombines TRBV7-3 with TRBJ1-2, with 7 bases fitting TRBD1. The CDR3 contains 15 residues. V shed 6 bases and J 4 bases; nucleotides not matched to a gene: 11. Germline loops: CDR1 SGHTA, CDR2 FQGTGA. Written as DNA, the CDR3 is TGTGCCAGCAGTTTGACCGGACAGGACCGCTATGGCTACACCTTC. Residues: CASSLTGQDRYGYTF.

This clone was seen once. V gene TRBV9 combines with J gene TRBJ1-4; weak D call: TRBD1 (5 bases). V was trimmed by 0 bases and J by 3 bases, leaving 12 bases between them. Germline V gives CDR1 SGDLS, CDR2 YYNGEE. This CDR3 contains 16 residues. Here the CDR3 reads CASSVAGGEANEKLFF. Written as DNA, the CDR3 is TGTGCCAGCAGCGTAGCTGGGGGGGAGGCTAATGAAAAACTGTTTTTT.

This clone was picked up one time. This rearrangement joins TRBV29-1 to TRBJ1-2, with TRBD1 matching over 10 bases. Germline-derived CDR1 and CDR2 are SQVTM and ANQGSEA. The CDR3 has 13 residues. The trim removed 4 bases at V and 3 bases at J, leaving 2 bases unmatched. This CDR3 reads CSVADRGDYGYTF. The DNA for the CDR3 is TGCAGCGTTGCGGACAGGGGGGACTATGGCTACACCTTC.